Following are 7 T cell receptor beta chains from one sample sequenced in a study of cytomegalovirus exposure and HLA in healthy donors. Sequenced by immunoSEQ multiplex PCR; TCRdb stores in-frame clones only, minus some. The profile shows some 200,000 clones, around 84% of them singletons. Sequenced input: PBMCs. All receptors derive from a woman aged 25 to 39 in good health and CMV-seropositive.

The rearrangement joins TRBV10-2 to TRBJ2-2; 8 bases align to TRBD2. Germline lookup yields CDR1 WSHSY and CDR2 SAAADI. With V trimmed by 7 bases and J by 1 base, 2 bases remained unmatched. The CDR3 has 14 amino acids. CDR3 nucleotide sequence: TGCGCCAGCACTAGCGGGCAGAACACCGGGGAGCTGTTTTTT. Translation gives CASTSGQNTGELFF.

In its sample, this clone was seen once. This chain connects TRBV28 to TRBJ1-2, with D perhaps matching TRBD1 (5 bases). V lost 6 bases and J lost 7, with 27 bases in between. Germline V gene data show CDR1 as MDHEN and CDR2 as SYDVKM. The CDR3 runs 17 residues. The CDR3 protein is CASSGPPRGIGWGGYTF. CDR3 coding DNA: TGTGCCAGCAGCGGTCCCCCTAGGGGCATCGGGTGGGGTGGCTACACCTTC.

The chain has TRBV28 and TRBJ2-1, with 9 bases that match TRBD2. The V segment lost 8 bases and the J segment 2 bases; nucleotides outside the gene matches: 13. Germline V gene sequence: CDR1 MDHEN, CDR2 SYDVKM. This CDR3 has 17 residues. Here the CDR3 DNA reads TGTGCCAGCTCCCATAGGCTAGCGGGACCGGCCTACAATGAGCAGTTCTTC. As protein: CASSHRLAGPAYNEQFF.

The chain is built from TRBV11-2 and TRBJ2-1, with 10 bases matching TRBD1. V was clipped by 4 bases and J by 8 bases; unmatched bases: 5. Germline CDR1 SGHAT, CDR2 FQNNGV. This CDR3 spans 14 amino acids. The DNA for the CDR3 is TGTGCCAGCAGCTCGGGACAGGGGCTAGATGAGCAGTTCTTC. It is translated as CASSSGQGLDEQFF.

The CDR3 DNA sequence: TGTGCCACCAGCAGACGCCCGGGCAGGGGTCAGCCCCAGCATTTT. It codes for CATSRRPGRGQPQHF. J is TRBJ1-5 and V is TRBV15, with D maybe TRBD1 (6 bases). Trimming stripped 2 bases from V and 6 bases from J, with 14 bases between. Germline V gene data show CDR1 as LNHNV and CDR2 as YYDKDF (reference sequence). This CDR3 has 15 residues.

The V call is TRBV6-1, the J call TRBJ1-2; 7 bases fit TRBD1. From germline, CDR1 is MNHNS and CDR2 SASEGT. The length of the CDR3 is 13 residues. The J segment lost 6 bases and the V segment lost 6 bases, leaving 7 bases of the junction unmatched. The CDR3 sequence is CASSQDREHGYTF. The CDR3 nucleotides are TGTGCCAGCAGCCAAGACAGGGAGCATGGCTACACCTTC.

The chain has TRBV4-2 and TRBJ2-1; D ambiguous. The CDR3 extends over 11 amino acids. The germline V gene encodes CDR1 LGHNA and CDR2 YNFKEQ. V lost 1 base and J lost 12, with 7 bases in between. The CDR3 protein is CASSQGGSQFF. The CDR3 nucleotides read TGTGCCAGCAGCCAAGGAGGCTCGCAGTTCTTC.